The 7 T cell receptor beta chains given below trace back to one sample, sequenced in a study of T cell responses to AZD1222 COVID-19 vaccine. Here immunoSEQ multiplex PCR was the method, and the copy in TCRdb shows in-frame clones only, minus some. This table holds around 100,000 clones, 75% to 95% found once. Sequencing used peripheral blood, obtained on day 0 of AZD1222 vaccination. The origin of the receptors is an adult in good health.

J is TRBJ1-1 and V is TRBV4-2; D ambiguous. Germline-derived CDR1 and CDR2 are LGHNA and YNFKEQ. V was shortened by 8 bases and J by 6 bases, with 16 bases between the two germline ends. This CDR3 region has 13 residues. CDR3 nucleotide sequence: TGTGCCAGCGGGATAGGCATTGAGTCTGAAGCTTTCTTT. This translates into CASGIGIESEAFF.

In this sample, this clone turned up once. The chain is built from TRBV6-5 and TRBJ2-7; possible D gene TRBD2, 6 bases. Trimming pared 0 bases from V and 7 bases from J, leaving 16 bases between. Germline V gene lookup returns CDR1 MNHEY and CDR2 SVGAGI. The CDR3 sequence is 15 residues long. For the CDR3, the DNA is TGTGCCAGCAGTTACTCGAAGGAGGGATGGGGAGAGCAGTACTTC. This translates into CASSYSKEGWGEQYF.

J is TRBJ1-5 and V is TRBV4-1; no firm D call. V was pared by 1 base and J by 2 bases, with 9 bases between. Germline assignment: CDR1 MGHRA and CDR2 YSYEKL. The length of the CDR3 is 15 residues. The CDR3 coding sequence is TGCGCCAGCAGCCAAGTTAAGGGAGGCAATCAGCCCCAGCATTTT. Translation gives CASSQVKGGNQPQHF.

The CDR3 sequence: CASSENANYGYTF. The CDR3 nucleotides read TGTGCCAGCAGTGAAAATGCGAACTATGGCTACACCTTC. The chain combines TRBV25-1 with TRBJ1-2; D not certain. Looked up from germline, CDR1 is MGHDK and CDR2 is SYGVNS. Between the trimmed V and J ends, which lost 2 bases and 2 bases, there was a span of 6 bases. This CDR3 spans 13 amino acids.

This chain uses TRBV6-5 with TRBJ1-1; 7 bases fit TRBD1. CDR1 MNHEY and CDR2 SVGAGI come from the germline V gene. CDR3 length equals 14 residues. The trim removed 8 bases at V and 4 bases at J, leaving 10 bases unmatched. Written as DNA, the CDR3 is TGTGCCAGCTCTCTAGACAGGGTCGGCACTGAAGCTTTCTTT. The encoded protein is CASSLDRVGTEAFF.

V gene TRBV11-2 combines with J gene TRBJ1-2; D uncertain. V gave up 5 bases and J gave up 5 bases, with 12 bases separating them. The V gene's germline CDR1 is SGHAT and CDR2 FQNNGV. This CDR3 is 13 amino acids long. This CDR3 is CASSPDRAYGYTF. In nucleotides, the CDR3 is TGTGCCAGCAGCCCGGATCGGGCGTATGGCTACACCTTC.

The chain links TRBV7-9 to TRBJ2-7; D is perhaps TRBD2 (5 bases). Trimming shortened V by 5 bases and J by 4 bases, and 9 bases separated the two germline ends. The V gene's germline CDR1 is SEHNR and CDR2 FQNEAQ (reference sequence). The CDR3 is 12 residues long. CDR3 nucleotides: TGTGCCAGCAGCACCGGGGAGTACGAGCAGTACTTC. It encodes CASSTGEYEQYF.